This passage covers 9 T cell receptor beta chains from one sample sequenced in a study of control samples from healthy donors and cancer patients. Assay: immunoSEQ multiplex PCR; the TCRdb copy retains only in-frame clones and omits some. This sample has around 130,000 clones; 80% to 90% occur once, and the top ten carry roughly 40%. Sequencing was performed on blood. The receptors were gathered from a middle-aged man in good health.

The rearrangement joins TRBV9 to TRBJ2-5, with D unresolved. Trimming removed 0 bases at V and 3 bases at J, with 3 bases between. The CDR3 is 12 residues long. Per the germline V gene, CDR1 is SGDLS and CDR2 is YYNGEE. The CDR3 loop is CASSVAEETQYF. The DNA for the CDR3 is TGTGCCAGCAGCGTAGCTGAAGAGACCCAGTACTTC.

The V and J genes are TRBV5-5 and TRBJ1-1; D remains unclear. This CDR3 is built from 13 residues. V was pared by 0 bases and J by 5 bases, with 8 bases between. Germline CDR1 SGHKS, CDR2 YYEKEE (reference sequence). Here the CDR3 reads CASSLGAWTEAFF. Here the CDR3 DNA reads TGTGCCAGCAGCTTGGGGGCGTGGACTGAAGCTTTCTTT.

V usage is TRBV9 and J usage is TRBJ2-5; a weak D match, TRBD2 (5 bases). CDR1 is SGDLS and CDR2 is YYNGEE in the germline V gene. Trimming removed 1 base at V and 3 bases at J, with 13 bases between. CDR3 length: 15 residues. In nucleotides, the CDR3 is TGTGCCAGCAGCGTAAGCGGTCATGGGAAAGAGACCCAGTACTTC. It encodes CASSVSGHGKETQYF.

The DNA of the CDR3 is TGTGCCAGCAGTAGGAAGAATTCACCCCTCCACTTT. Translated, it gives CASSRKNSPLHF. V usage is TRBV6-5 and J usage is TRBJ1-6; no definite D call. The CDR3 runs to 12 residues. CDR1 and CDR2 (germline): MNHEY, SVGAGI. V shed 5 bases and J shed 7 bases, with 6 bases lying between them.

The chain uses TRBV29-1 and TRBJ2-3; 12 bases align to TRBD2. The CDR3 has 15 amino acids. V shed 1 base and J 2 bases; nucleotides not matched to a gene: 1. Germline CDR1 SQVTM, CDR2 ANQGSEA. CDR3 loop: CSVEGLAGVTDTQYF. The CDR3, as DNA: TGCAGCGTTGAAGGACTAGCGGGGGTCACAGATACGCAGTATTTT.

This sequence joins TRBV12-5 and TRBJ1-5, with 8 bases matching TRBD1. J was trimmed by 2 bases and V by 3 bases; bases with no gene match: 9. The CDR3 totals 17 residues. Per the germline V gene, CDR1 is LGHNT and CDR2 is FRNRAP. The CDR3, as DNA: TGTGCTAGTGGTTTACGAGACAGGGGATATGGCAATCAGCCCCAGCATTTT. It encodes CASGLRDRGYGNQPQHF.

The V call is TRBV24-1, the J call TRBJ1-5; 10 positions match TRBD1. J gave up 4 bases and V 5 bases, and 4 bases lay outside the gene matches. Looked up from germline, CDR1 is KGHDR and CDR2 is SFDVKD. The CDR3 extends over 15 amino acids. The CDR3 here is CATSGPGQGNQPQHF. The CDR3 DNA reads TGTGCCACCAGTGGACCGGGACAGGGGAATCAGCCCCAGCATTTT.

The chain joins TRBV25-1 to TRBJ2-7; D is perhaps TRBD1 (6 bases). The V gene's germline CDR1 is MGHDK and CDR2 SYGVNS. This CDR3 is 12 amino acids long. V was trimmed by 6 bases and J by 2 bases, leaving 8 bases between them. The CDR3 reads CASRDSTYEQYF. The CDR3 nucleotides are TGTGCCAGCAGGGACAGTACCTACGAGCAGTACTTC.

This rearrangement joins TRBV4-3 to TRBJ2-1; 10 bases align to TRBD2. Germline V CDR1 and CDR2: LGHNA, YSLEER. There are 17 residues in the CDR3. With V trimmed by 0 bases and J by 4 bases, 6 bases remained unmatched. CDR3 protein: CASSQEASGGGYNEQFF. In DNA, the CDR3 is TGCGCCAGCAGCCAAGAAGCCAGCGGGGGGGGATACAATGAGCAGTTCTTC.